This TCR beta chain was retrieved from a study of T cell responses to AZD1222 COVID-19 vaccine. Here immunoSEQ multiplex PCR was the method, and the copy in TCRdb shows in-frame clones only, minus some. The repertoire has fewer than 200,000 clones, roughly 90% of them found once; the top ten carry 1.6%. Comment on this clone: Its matching antigen is unknown.

Study observations and caveats: Clonal diversity may have been underestimated, and the donors were mostly white British, with more females than males. At baseline, seropositivity was found in only 5 to 7 AZD1222 recipients. A rise in Spike-specific TCR breadth and depth followed two AZD1222 doses.

Trimming removed 4 bases from V and 3 bases from J; junction bases left unmatched: 6. The germline V gene encodes CDR1 ENHRY and CDR2 SYGVKD. This CDR3 has 15 residues. The starting material was peripheral blood, obtained on day 0 of AZD1222 vaccination. The genes are TRBV10-3 and TRBJ2-3; TRBD2 aligns across 8 bases. The clonotype was recovered from an adult in good health. CDR3 bases: TGTGCCATCAGTGGTGTCGGGACTAGTACAGATACGCAGTATTTT. Protein sequence: CAISGVGTSTDTQYF.